A single sample is the source of the 32 T cell receptor beta chains below, sequenced in a study of cytomegalovirus exposure and HLA in healthy donors. This PCR relied on a set of 60 Vbeta primers and 13 Jbeta primers. Libraries were prepared by immunoSEQ multiplex PCR; TCRdb keeps only in-frame clonotypes and omits some of them. Found here are 60,000 to 80,000 clones; the top ten clones hold about 0.83%. Sequencing was carried out using PBMCs. The receptors here all came from a boy between 5 and 17 years old in good health and CMV-seronegative.

The genes are TRBV5-1 and TRBJ2-7, with TRBD2 as a possible D gene (6 bases). Germline V CDR1 and CDR2: SGHRS, YFSETQ. The V end lost 0 bases, the J end lost 5 bases, and 15 bases lay between the germline ends. The CDR3 has 15 amino acids. The CDR3 region is CASSLEQGGFNEQYF. The CDR3 DNA follows: TGCGCCAGCAGCTTGGAGCAGGGAGGTTTTAACGAGCAGTACTTC.

V is TRBV18 and J is TRBJ2-1; 12 nucleotides agree with TRBD2. This CDR3 has 14 amino acids. J was trimmed by 8 bases and V by 4 bases; bases with no gene match: 3. CDR1 KGHSH and CDR2 LQKENI come from the germline V gene. The CDR3 bases are TGTGCCAGCTCACGGACTAGCGGGAACTATGAGCAGTTCTTC. Its protein is CASSRTSGNYEQFF.

The chain is built from TRBV27 and TRBJ1-1; D possibly corresponds to TRBD1 (5 bases). Between the trimmed V and J ends, which lost 4 bases and 6 bases, there was a span of 12 bases. The CDR3 extends over 13 amino acids. The V gene's germline CDR1 is MNHEY and CDR2 SMNVEV (reference sequence). CDR3 in DNA: TGTGCCAGCAGTTCTATCGACAGACCTGAAGCTTTCTTT. Amino acids: CASSSIDRPEAFF.

The chain links TRBV5-6 to TRBJ2-1; 9 nucleotides match TRBD1. The V and J ends lost 2 bases and 6 bases, in that order; junction bases with no gene match: 6. There are 15 residues in the CDR3. Germline V gene sequence: CDR1 SGHDT, CDR2 YYEEEE. For the CDR3, the DNA is TGTGCCAGCAGCTTCGTGGGACAGGGCGGCAATGAGCAGTTCTTC. Its protein is CASSFVGQGGNEQFF.

The V call is TRBV19, the J call TRBJ2-3; 8 bases fit TRBD2. CDR1 is LNHDA and CDR2 is SQIVND in the germline V gene (reference sequence). There are 13 residues in the CDR3. After removal of 6 bases from V and 4 bases from J, the junction contained 3 bases not matched to a gene. The CDR3 DNA is TGTGCCAGTAGCGGGAGGGCCCCAGATACGCAGTATTTT. It translates to CASSGRAPDTQYF.

This chain uses TRBV30 with TRBJ1-1, with unresolved D. The germline CDR1 and CDR2 sequences are GTSNPN and SVGIG (reference sequence). The CDR3 totals 14 residues. V lost 0 bases, J lost 0 bases, and 8 bases lay in between. The CDR3 here is CAWSVRGLNTEAFF. In DNA form, the CDR3 reads TGTGCCTGGAGTGTCAGAGGGTTGAACACTGAAGCTTTCTTT.

The CDR3 sequence: CASSFQPSGVSGNTIYF. The CDR3 DNA sequence: TGCGCCAGCAGTTTTCAGCCCTCGGGAGTCTCTGGAAACACCATATATTTT. The chain couples TRBV5-1 to TRBJ1-3; D not certain. V was cut by 5 bases and J by 0 bases, with 18 bases left in between. This CDR3 contains 17 residues. Germline loops: CDR1 SGHRS, CDR2 YFSETQ.

This chain connects TRBV5-1 to TRBJ2-6, with 9 positions matching TRBD1. V lost 4 bases and J lost 6; bases outside the gene matches: 8. The CDR3 has 16 residues. Germline V gene data show CDR1 as SGHRS and CDR2 as YFSETQ. Written as DNA, the CDR3 is TGCGCCAGCAGCGTCAAACAGGGGGCGGTGGCCAACGTCCTGACTTTC. It translates to CASSVKQGAVANVLTF.

This chain links TRBV19 with TRBJ1-1, with a tentative D call TRBD1 (6 bases). The CDR3 runs to 15 residues. Per germline, CDR1 LNHDA and CDR2 SQIVND (reference sequence). V lost 4 bases, J lost 0 bases, and 12 bases lay in between. The CDR3 is CASSNQGSMNTEAFF. For the CDR3, the DNA is TGTGCCAGTAGTAATCAGGGGAGCATGAACACTGAAGCTTTCTTT. Together with reference TRBV19 and TRBJ1-1, the CDR3 gives the full variable domain: DGGITQSPKYLFRKEGQNVTLSCEQNLNHDAMYWYRQDPGQGLRLIYYSQIVNDFQKGDIAEGYSVSREKKESFPLTVTSAQKNPTAFYLCASSNQGSMNTEAFFGQGTRLTVV.

The J gene is TRBJ2-6, the V gene TRBV4-2; 9 positions agree with TRBD1. The trim removed 0 bases at V and 10 bases at J, leaving 1 base unmatched. Germline-derived CDR1 and CDR2 are LGHNA and YNFKEQ. This CDR3 has 14 amino acids. The CDR3 is CASSQDGTGNVLTF. The CDR3, as DNA: TGTGCCAGCAGCCAAGATGGGACAGGGAACGTCCTGACTTTC.

V and J are TRBV5-1 and TRBJ1-1, with no clear D. The V end lost 5 bases, the J end lost 5 bases, and 22 bases lay between the germline ends. CDR1 and CDR2 (germline): SGHRS, YFSETQ. This CDR3 has 16 amino acids. The CDR3 sequence: CASRRRTAREVTEAFF. The CDR3, as DNA: TGCGCCAGCAGACGAAGAACAGCTCGGGAGGTTACTGAAGCTTTCTTT.

The CDR3 loop reads CASSLGYTGELFF. The CDR3 region has the DNA TGTGCCAGCTCACTCGGTTACACCGGGGAGCTGTTTTTT. The chain employs TRBV18 and TRBJ2-2; D unresolved. This CDR3 spans 13 amino acids. The V gene's germline CDR1 is KGHSH and CDR2 LQKENI. V was trimmed by 4 bases and J by 3 bases, leaving 6 bases between them.

The genes are TRBV10-2 and TRBJ1-1, with 7 bases matching TRBD1. Germline values: CDR1 WSHSY, CDR2 SAAADI. The CDR3 has 13 amino acids. The V gene end was trimmed by 5 bases and the J gene end by 3 bases; junction bases not matched to a gene: 3. The CDR3 sequence: CASSRDSYTEAFF. The CDR3 nucleotides are TGCGCCAGCAGTAGGGACAGCTACACTGAAGCTTTCTTT.

The chain employs TRBV4-1 and TRBJ2-2, with 13 bases aligning to TRBD2. Germline CDR1 is MGHRA and CDR2 is YSYEKL. V shed 6 bases, J shed 7 bases, and the junction held 8 bases outside the gene matches. The length of the CDR3 is 16 residues. Written as DNA, the CDR3 is TGCGCCAGCAGAACTAGCGGGAGGGCGGAGGACGGGGAGCTGTTTTTT. It is translated as CASRTSGRAEDGELFF.

A word on this clone: Mismatch with germline at one junction end may stem from a read error. The genes are TRBV30 and TRBJ1-1; D is perhaps TRBD1 (6 bases). Germline V gene data show CDR1 as GTSNPN and CDR2 as SVGIG (reference sequence). The CDR3 is 15 residues long. The CDR3 spells CAGSLTQGVNTEAFF. CDR3 nucleotide sequence: TGTGCCGGGAGTTTAACACAGGGTGTGAACACTGAAGCTTTCTTT.

The V call is TRBV2, the J call TRBJ2-7; 10 bases are a match to TRBD1. CDR1 SNHLY and CDR2 FYNNEI come from the germline V gene. Trimming took 4 bases from V and 1 from J; bases not matched to a gene: 7. This CDR3 has 16 amino acids. CDR3 bases: TGTGCCAGCAGTGGACAGGGGGCCTCATCGTCCTACGAGCAGTACTTC. Translating it yields CASSGQGASSSYEQYF. Full variable domain (outside the CDR3, taken from reference TRBV2 and TRBJ2-7): EPEVTQTPSHQVTQMGQEVILRCVPISNHLYFYWYRQILGQKVEFLVSFYNNEISEKSEIFDDQFSVERPDGSNFTLKIRSTKLEDSAMYFCASSGQGASSSYEQYFGPGTRLTVT.

This chain uses TRBV27 with TRBJ2-1; 10 nucleotides line up with TRBD1. With 6 bases clipped from V and 5 bases from J, the junction kept 16 bases outside the gene matches. Germline V CDR1 and CDR2: MNHEY, SMNVEV (reference sequence). CDR3 size: 18 residues. CDR3 sequence reads: CASRAQRPGTGADNEQFF. CDR3 nucleotides: TGTGCCAGCAGGGCGCAGAGGCCCGGGACAGGGGCCGACAATGAGCAGTTCTTC.

The chain joins TRBV6-4 to TRBJ2-3; 10 bases map to TRBD2. Per germline, CDR1 MRHNA and CDR2 SNTAGT. This CDR3 is 14 amino acids long. V lost 3 bases and J lost 6; bases outside the gene matches: 3. The CDR3, as DNA: TGTGCCAGCAGTGAAAGCGGGGGGGCCGATACGCAGTATTTT. Translated, it gives CASSESGGADTQYF.

This chain connects TRBV5-1 to TRBJ2-2; possibly TRBD1 for D (6 bases). The V end lost 5 bases, the J end lost 5 bases, and 13 bases lay between the germline ends. The CDR3 consists of 14 residues. The germline V gene has CDR1 SGHRS and CDR2 YFSETQ. The CDR3 here is CASSSQGITGELFF. The CDR3 DNA sequence: TGCGCCAGCAGTAGTCAGGGGATAACCGGGGAGCTGTTTTTT.

The chain combines TRBV18 with TRBJ1-2; D is possibly TRBD1 (5 bases). The CDR3 has 16 amino acids. Looked up from germline, CDR1 is KGHSH and CDR2 is LQKENI. V was trimmed by 6 bases and J by 3 bases, leaving 20 bases between them. Here the CDR3 DNA reads TGTGCCAGCTCCCCTGGACAACGAAGGGCACACTATGGCTACACCTTC. This encodes CASSPGQRRAHYGYTF.

J is TRBJ2-5 and V is TRBV9, with 9 positions matching TRBD2. CDR1 and CDR2 from the germline V gene are SGDLS and YYNGEE. V dropped 0 bases and J dropped 5; count of bases not matched to a gene: 8. There are 16 residues in the CDR3. Here the CDR3 reads CASSVANSGGRETQYF. The CDR3 bases are TGTGCCAGCAGCGTAGCTAATAGCGGGGGTCGGGAGACCCAGTACTTC.

The chain is built from TRBV7-9 and TRBJ2-2; D may be TRBD2 (6 bases). Between the trimmed V and J ends, which lost 4 bases and 2 bases, there was a span of 20 bases. The CDR3 has 18 amino acids. Germline lookup yields CDR1 SEHNR and CDR2 FQNEAQ (reference sequence). CDR3 nucleotide sequence: TGTGCCAGCAGCTCACCTGCGCGGGTGGGGGGTAACACCGGGGAGCTGTTTTTT. Protein: CASSSPARVGGNTGELFF.

This chain joins TRBV30 and TRBJ1-1; the match to TRBD1 covers 10 bases. There are 15 residues in the CDR3. Trimming removed 8 bases from V and 4 bases from J; junction bases left unmatched: 13. CDR1 is GTSNPN, CDR2 SVGIG, per germline (reference sequence). CDR3 sequence: CAGELTGGVGTEAFF. The CDR3 nucleotides read TGTGCCGGGGAGTTGACAGGGGGCGTCGGCACTGAAGCTTTCTTT.

V usage is TRBV5-4 and J usage is TRBJ1-2; TRBD1 matches at 8 bases. The CDR3 is 15 residues long. Germline V gives CDR1 SGHNT, CDR2 YYREEE (reference sequence). Trimming cost V 0 bases and J 8 bases; bases outside gene matches: 9. The CDR3 spells CASSLGADRGEGYTF. CDR3 DNA sequence: TGTGCCAGCAGCTTGGGGGCCGACAGGGGAGAAGGCTACACCTTC.

The chain joins TRBV9 to TRBJ1-2; a possible D gene is TRBD1 (5 bases). Germline CDR1 reads SGDLS; CDR2 reads YYNGEE. Trimming shortened V by 4 bases and J by 8 bases, and 21 bases separated the two germline ends. CDR3 size: 15 residues. CDR3 DNA sequence: TGTGCCAGCAGCACCCAAGAGGGGAGGGCGGGAGGCTACACCTTC. It encodes CASSTQEGRAGGYTF.

The rearrangement uses TRBV7-9 and TRBJ1-2; no clear D. Germline CDR1 SEHNR, CDR2 FQNEAQ (reference sequence). The CDR3 is 12 residues long. V gave up 1 base and J gave up 4 bases, with 4 bases separating them. The CDR3 sequence: CASSLVSYGYTF. DNA for the CDR3: TGTGCCAGCAGCTTAGTCAGCTATGGCTACACCTTC.

The chain recombines TRBV11-3 with TRBJ2-5; D is possibly TRBD1 (6 bases). The CDR3 sequence is 15 residues long. Trimming pared 5 bases from V and 5 bases from J, leaving 18 bases between. Germline V gene lookup returns CDR1 SGHNT and CDR2 YENEEA. CDR3 DNA sequence: TGTGCCAGCAGCCGAACGGGACAAGCATGGGAGACCCAGTACTTC. Amino acids: CASSRTGQAWETQYF.

This chain connects TRBV19 to TRBJ2-1; 10 bases map to TRBD2. Germline CDR1 reads LNHDA; CDR2 reads SQIVND (reference sequence). The CDR3 consists of 16 residues. V lost 3 bases and J lost 5; bases outside the gene matches: 7. The CDR3 protein is CASSISGGAADNEQFF. In DNA form, the CDR3 reads TGTGCCAGTAGTATCAGCGGGGGGGCAGCCGACAATGAGCAGTTCTTC.

The rearrangement links TRBV4-1 to TRBJ1-2, with D unresolved. The CDR3 totals 16 residues. V shed 0 bases and J shed 5 bases, with 16 bases lying between them. Germline CDR1 and CDR2: MGHRA and YSYEKL. CDR3 protein: CASSQDRTGIPYGYTF. CDR3 DNA: TGCGCCAGCAGCCAAGATCGCACGGGTATTCCGTATGGCTACACCTTC.

The CDR3 DNA reads as TGTGCCAGCAGTAGGAGGGGCAATCAGCCCCAGCATTTT. Its protein is CASSRRGNQPQHF. The chain has TRBV11-2 and TRBJ1-5, with D uncertain. Trimming removed 6 bases at V and 2 bases at J, with 8 bases between. Germline V gene lookup returns CDR1 SGHAT and CDR2 FQNNGV. This CDR3 is built from 13 residues.

The gene calls are TRBV5-1 and TRBJ2-7, with 7 positions matching TRBD1. CDR3 length: 13 residues. CDR1 and CDR2 from the germline V gene are SGHRS and YFSETQ. V gave up 1 base and J gave up 4 bases; unmatched junction bases: 2. CDR3 bases: TGCGCCAGCAGCTTGTCGACAGGGTACGAGCAGTACTTC. Its protein product is CASSLSTGYEQYF.

Remarks on this clone: At one boundary the junction diverges from the germline segment, which might be a read error. This chain connects TRBV7-2 to TRBJ1-1; D is ambiguous. This CDR3 spans 11 amino acids. Germline V gene lookup returns CDR1 SGHTA and CDR2 FQGNSA. In DNA form, the CDR3 reads TGTGCCAGCAGCCCCCAGAGGGAATCCCTCTTT. Residues: CASSPQRESLF.